This is a list of T cell receptor beta chains from one sample in a study of T-cell memory formation after mild COVID-19. TCRdb re-analysed the 5' RACE reads in MiXCR, keeping a single row per CDR3 protein. The sample yields about 560,000 distinct CDR3 sequences, about 20% seen once. The source material was PBMCs or a T cell subset sorted from them (not recorded which). The source of these receptors is an adult woman who had mild COVID-19 (a few samples of this study predate the infection). Cell type and time point are not known. The CDR3 runs from the conserved cysteine through the conserved F or W. The order of the fields is J gene, D gene, V gene, clone size, CDR3 protein, CDR3 DNA. The D gene is left open where the match is weak. Size tells how often a clone was seen (once, few, many) or the class of an expanded clone, and some rows leave it out.

TRBJ1-5	NA	TRBV27	many	CASRESGYSNNQPQHF	TGTGCCAGCAGGGAGTCGGGTTACTCTAACAATCAGCCCCAGCATTTT
TRBJ2-5	NA	TRBV19	few	CASSIVPAETQYF	TGTGCCAGTAGTATCGTCCCTGCCGAGACCCAGTACTTC
TRBJ1-1	TRBD1	TRBV19	NA	CASTGQGTEAFF	TGTGCCAGTACGGGACAGGGCACTGAAGCTTTCTTT
TRBJ2-5	NA	TRBV7-6	NA	CASSLYGQPQETQYF	TGTGCCAGCAGCTTATATGGGCAGCCACAAGAGACCCAGTACTTC
TRBJ2-2	NA	TRBV5-6	few	CASSAEHRIASGELFF	TGTGCCAGCAGTGCTGAACATAGGATCGCTTCCGGGGAGCTGTTTTTT
TRBJ1-4	NA	TRBV5-1	NA	CASSPTWGEEKLFF	TGCGCCAGCAGCCCGACTTGGGGAGAGGAAAAACTGTTTTTT
TRBJ1-1	NA	TRBV27	few	CASSPLRFAGPTEAFF	TGTGCCAGCAGTCCACTCCGCTTTGCAGGTCCCACTGAAGCTTTCTTT
TRBJ1-3	NA	TRBV12-3/TRBV12-4	NA	CASSSPTLSGNTIYF	TGTGCCAGCAGTTCCCCGACACTCTCTGGAAACACCATATATTTT
TRBJ1-1	NA	TRBV12-3/TRBV12-4	NA	CASSLDGGASTEAFF	TGTGCCAGCAGTTTAGATGGGGGGGCTTCTACTGAAGCTTTCTTT
TRBJ2-3	NA	TRBV6-5	few	CASSEIAGDTQYF	TGTGCCAGCTCAGAGATCGCGGGAGATACGCAGTATTTT
TRBJ2-1	NA	TRBV20-1	NA	CSAREGKAPAQFF	TGCAGTGCTAGAGAAGGGAAGGCCCCCGCCCAGTTCTTC
TRBJ1-1	NA	TRBV7-2	few	CASSPKRNTEAFF	TGTGCCAGCAGCCCGAAAAGGAACACTGAAGCTTTCTTT
TRBJ1-1	NA	TRBV19	NA	CASSGVGNTEAFF	TGTGCCAGTAGTGGGGTGGGGAACACTGAAGCTTTCTTT
TRBJ2-4	TRBD2	TRBV7-9	few	CASSDGGSKNIQYF	TGTGCCAGCAGCGACGGGGGGTCCAAAAACATTCAGTACTTC
TRBJ2-2	NA	TRBV27	NA	CASRPPDRSPGELFF	TGTGCCAGCAGACCCCCGGACAGATCGCCCGGGGAGCTGTTTTTT
TRBJ2-7	NA	TRBV7-3	many	CASSLTDNHEQYF	TGTGCCAGCAGCTTAACAGACAACCACGAGCAGTACTTC
TRBJ2-7	NA	TRBV21-1	few	CASSRERSSYEQYF	TGTGCCAGCAGCCGGGAGAGATCTTCCTACGAGCAGTACTTC
TRBJ2-2	NA	TRBV7-3	few	CASSLASSTGELFF	TGTGCCAGCAGCTTAGCATCTAGCACCGGGGAGCTGTTTTTT
TRBJ1-2	NA	TRBV7-2	NA	CASSWDPANYGYTF	TGTGCCAGCAGCTGGGACCCAGCTAACTATGGCTACACCTTC
TRBJ2-5	TRBD1	TRBV2	few	CASSEALWTGEETQYF	TGTGCCAGCAGTGAAGCGCTTTGGACAGGGGAAGAGACCCAGTACTTC
TRBJ2-1	NA	TRBV7-6	NA	CASSLDWYNEQFF	TGTGCCAGCAGCCTCGACTGGTACAATGAGCAGTTCTTC
TRBJ2-4	NA	TRBV29-1	NA	CSADGGQVGAKNIQYF	TGCAGCGCCGATGGAGGCCAAGTTGGGGCCAAAAACATTCAGTACTTC
TRBJ2-2	NA	TRBV19	few	CASRNQGDTGELFF	TGTGCCAGTAGGAATCAAGGAGACACCGGGGAGCTGTTTTTT
TRBJ1-3	TRBD1	TRBV29-1	NA	CSVTTGPSGNTIYF	TGCAGCGTGACGACAGGGCCCTCTGGAAACACCATATATTTT
TRBJ2-1	NA	TRBV3-1	NA	CASSQDRGLSYNEQFF	TGTGCCAGCAGCCAAGACAGGGGTTTGTCCTACAATGAGCAGTTCTTC
TRBJ2-5	NA	TRBV9	NA	CASSVGGQNQETQYF	TGTGCCAGCAGCGTAGGTGGGCAGAACCAAGAGACCCAGTACTTC
TRBJ2-1	TRBD2	TRBV11-2	NA	CASSKAGGPEQFF	TGTGCCAGCAGCAAGGCGGGGGGCCCTGAGCAGTTCTTC
TRBJ1-2	NA	TRBV12-3/TRBV12-4	few	CASSEVYGYTF	TGTGCCAGCTCCGAGGTTTATGGCTACACCTTC
TRBJ1-1	NA	TRBV19	NA	CASGGGSTAQAFF	TGTGCCAGTGGTGGTGGATCTACTGCACAAGCTTTCTTT
TRBJ2-1	NA	TRBV15	few	CATSGYGSEYNEQFF	TGTGCCACCAGCGGGTACGGGAGTGAATACAATGAGCAGTTCTTC
TRBJ2-4	NA	TRBV19	NA	CATRILVLAKNIQYF	TGTGCCACCCGGATATTGGTCTTAGCCAAAAACATTCAGTACTTC
TRBJ2-3	TRBD2	TRBV6-6	few	CRSLGVSGSYTDTQYF	TGTCGCTCTCTAGGCGTTAGCGGGAGTTATACAGATACGCAGTATTTT
TRBJ2-6	NA	TRBV10-3	NA	CAISDSGVTSGANVLTF	TGTGCCATCAGTGATAGCGGCGTTACCTCTGGGGCCAACGTCCTGACTTTC
TRBJ2-2	TRBD2	TRBV24-1	few	CATSDLMREDTGELFF	TGTGCCACCAGTGATTTGATGCGGGAGGATACCGGGGAGCTGTTTTTT
TRBJ2-3	NA	TRBV6-2/TRBV6-3	NA	CASSYSVHGGDGFTDTQYF	TGTGCCAGCAGTTACAGTGTTCACGGAGGGGACGGATTCACAGATACGCAGTATTTT
TRBJ2-1	TRBD2	TRBV4-3	few	CASSQASAGLAGVEQFF	TGCGCCAGCAGCCAAGCCTCCGCCGGACTAGCGGGAGTTGAGCAGTTCTTC
TRBJ1-1	TRBD1	TRBV7-2	few	CASSPGMGQGPDAFF	TGTGCCAGCAGCCCCGGCATGGGACAGGGACCGGATGCTTTCTTT
TRBJ1-4	NA	TRBV12-3/TRBV12-4	few	CASSFGQRANEKLFF	TGTGCCAGCAGTTTCGGACAGCGAGCTAATGAAAAACTGTTTTTT
TRBJ2-3	NA	TRBV21-1	NA	CASRIRKDTVPTDTQYF	TGTGCCAGCAGGATCCGCAAAGATACAGTACCCACAGATACGCAGTATTTT
TRBJ1-1	NA	TRBV9	many	CASSFSVRSSNTEAFF	TGTGCCAGCAGCTTTAGCGTGAGGTCGTCGAACACTGAAGCTTTCTTT
TRBJ2-1	NA	TRBV4-1	few	CASSQFPAPSSYNEQFF	TGCGCCAGCAGCCAATTCCCGGCGCCGAGCTCCTACAATGAGCAGTTCTTC
TRBJ1-1	NA	TRBV27	few	CASRLYWGTEAFF	TGTGCCAGCAGACTTTACTGGGGCACTGAAGCTTTCTTT
TRBJ2-5	NA	TRBV3-1	NA	CASSQDRAIQETQYF	TGTGCCAGCAGCCAAGACCGGGCCATCCAAGAGACCCAGTACTTC